One and the same sample provided the 27 T cell receptor beta chains below, sequenced in a study of blood T cell repertoires in COVID-19 (dated by TCRdb to the early 2020s). Libraries were constructed by the immunoSEQ multiplex PCR assay. TCRdb mirrors the immuneACCESS table, restricted to in-frame sequences. Some clones are absent from its copies; in checked studies, under half trace to an unresolved V gene, and the reason for the others is unknown. The sample table lists 470,000 or so clones, over 75% of them with a count of one. Approximately 2.9% of the sample is held by the ten biggest clonotypes. Material for sequencing was peripheral blood. These receptor sequences come from a human donor in a cohort sampled during active COVID-19.

The V and J genes are TRBV11-2 and TRBJ2-2; no firm D call. The germline gives CDR1 SGHAT, CDR2 FQNNGV. This CDR3 is built from 15 residues. The V end lost 2 bases, the J end lost 6 bases, and 13 bases lay between the germline ends. The CDR3 sequence: CASSLRDMVAGELFF. The CDR3 coding sequence is TGTGCCAGCAGCTTACGCGACATGGTGGCCGGGGAGCTGTTTTTT.

The chain uses TRBV28 and TRBJ1-1; possible D gene TRBD1, 5 bases. Germline-derived CDR1 and CDR2 are MDHEN and SYDVKM. V was trimmed by 6 bases and J by 4 bases, leaving 12 bases between them. The CDR3 has 13 amino acids. In DNA, the CDR3 is TGTGCCAGCAGGGATCGACAGACCACTGAAGCTTTCTTT. Protein: CASRDRQTTEAFF.

The gene calls are TRBV19 and TRBJ1-5, with 8 bases matching TRBD1. Germline values: CDR1 LNHDA, CDR2 SQIVND (reference sequence). Losses at the gene ends were 8 bases for V and 6 bases for J; bases not matched to a gene: 6. The CDR3 is made up of 13 amino acids. The CDR3 DNA sequence: TGTGCCAGTGCTCAGGGGGCCAGTCAGCCCCAGCATTTT. This gives the protein CASAQGASQPQHF.

The chain combines TRBV11-2 with TRBJ2-1; 7 positions agree with TRBD2. CDR1 and CDR2 from the germline V gene are SGHAT and FQNNGV. The ends lost 2 bases at V and 0 bases at J; junction bases unmatched: 4. The length of the CDR3 is 16 residues. CDR3 nucleotide sequence: TGTGCCAGCAGCTTATCGGGGGGTAACTCCTACAATGAGCAGTTCTTC. It is translated as CASSLSGGNSYNEQFF.

The chain employs TRBV5-1 and TRBJ2-2; no firm D call. V lost 0 bases and J 0 bases, leaving 9 bases between the germline ends. The CDR3 spans 16 residues. Germline V gene sequence: CDR1 SGHRS, CDR2 YFSETQ. DNA of the CDR3: TGCGCCAGCAGCTTGGAGCTACCCACGAACACCGGGGAGCTGTTTTTT. Encoded protein: CASSLELPTNTGELFF.

The V gene is TRBV9, the J gene TRBJ2-7, with 7 bases identical to TRBD1. Per germline, CDR1 SGDLS and CDR2 YYNGEE. The J segment lost 2 bases and the V segment lost 3 bases, leaving 8 bases of the junction unmatched. The CDR3 has 15 residues. CDR3 sequence: CASSETDRRPYEQYF. For the CDR3, the DNA is TGTGCCAGCAGCGAAACGGACAGGCGTCCCTACGAGCAGTACTTC. Full variable domain (rest looked up from reference TRBV9 and TRBJ2-7): DSGVTQTPKHLITATGQRVTLRCSPRSGDLSVYWYQQSLDQGLQFLIQYYNGEERAKGNILERFSAQQFPDLHSELNLSSLELGDSALYFCASSETDRRPYEQYFGPGTRLTVT.

The genes are TRBV27 and TRBJ2-2; D remains unclear. The germline V gene has CDR1 MNHEY and CDR2 SMNVEV (reference sequence). The CDR3 length is 13 residues. The V and J ends lost 1 base and 5 bases respectively, with 5 bases between them. The CDR3 nucleotides are TGTGCCAGCAGTTTATTCGTTACCGGGGAGCTGTTTTTT. It codes for CASSLFVTGELFF.

The chain carries TRBV18 and TRBJ1-1; 9 nucleotides line up with TRBD1. J gave up 4 bases and V 2 bases, and 20 bases lay outside the gene matches. Germline V gene sequence: CDR1 KGHSH, CDR2 LQKENI. The CDR3 is made up of 20 amino acids. The CDR3 loop reads CASSPRFQQGAGRRGTEAFF. The CDR3 region has the DNA TGTGCCAGCTCACCAAGGTTTCAACAGGGGGCAGGTCGACGGGGCACTGAAGCTTTCTTT.

The sample holds one count of this clone. The chain has TRBV18 and TRBJ1-1; possible D gene TRBD1, 5 bases. This CDR3 comprises 15 residues. With 0 bases removed from V and 4 bases from J, the gap between germline ends came to 12 bases. Germline CDR1 reads KGHSH; CDR2 reads LQKENI. DNA of the CDR3: TGTGCCAGCTCACCACCTGGGAGCGGGGGCACTGAAGCTTTCTTT. Translating gives CASSPPGSGGTEAFF.

This clone has only a few counts. The junction departs from the called germline gene at one end, perhaps through a read error. V and J are TRBV6-1 and TRBJ1-5, with TRBD1 identical over 7 bases. The CDR3 is made up of 15 amino acids. Germline V gene lookup returns CDR1 MNHNS and CDR2 SASEGT. CDR3 residues: CASREGGTSFQPQHF. DNA for the CDR3: TGTGCCAGCAGGGAAGGGGGCACGTCATTTCAGCCCCAGCATTTT.

This clone was observed a handful of times. The CDR3 DNA is TGTGCCAGCAGCTTAGGGGGGGGACAAGTCTTTGAGCAGTACTTC. This translates into CASSLGGGQVFEQYF. This rearrangement joins TRBV7-2 to TRBJ2-7, with TRBD2 as a possible D gene (7 bases). Germline V gives CDR1 SGHTA, CDR2 FQGNSA. V shed 1 base and J shed 7 bases, with 17 bases lying between them. There are 15 residues in the CDR3. The full variable domain, in which reference TRBV7-2 and TRBJ2-7 provide the parts outside the CDR3, is GAGVSQSPSNKVTEKGKDVELRCDPISGHTALYWYRQSLGQGLEFLIYFQGNSAPDKSGLPSDRFSAERTGGSVSTLTIQRTQQEDSAVYLCASSLGGGQVFEQYFGPGTRLTVT.

This chain joins TRBV4-3 and TRBJ2-3; 7 nucleotides align to TRBD2. The CDR3 consists of 17 residues. The V segment lost 2 bases and the J segment 2 bases; nucleotides outside the gene matches: 10. The germline CDR1 and CDR2 sequences are LGHNA and YSLEER. The CDR3 spells CASSQLLAPHSTDTQYF. For the CDR3, the DNA is TGCGCCAGCAGCCAACTACTAGCGCCACATTCCACAGATACGCAGTATTTT.

On this clone: This same CDR3 is encoded by further DNA sequences in the sample. The chain joins TRBV18 to TRBJ1-2, with 8 bases aligning to TRBD1. Unmatched junction bases numbered 3, after V lost 6 bases and J lost 0 bases. Germline V CDR1 and CDR2: KGHSH, LQKENI. The CDR3 sequence is 14 residues long. The CDR3 loop is CASSPDRANYGYTF. CDR3 DNA: TGTGCCAGCTCGCCGGACAGGGCTAACTATGGCTACACCTTC.

The V gene is TRBV10-3, the J gene TRBJ2-7, with D possibly TRBD1 on 6 matching bases. The V gene's germline CDR1 is ENHRY and CDR2 SYGVKD. The length of the CDR3 is 15 residues. V was cut by 6 bases and J by 5 bases, with 20 bases left in between. The CDR3 sequence: CAISTQGNVNHEQYF. Written as DNA, the CDR3 is TGTGCCATCAGCACACAGGGTAATGTGAACCACGAGCAGTACTTC.

This chain joins TRBV27 and TRBJ2-6; no clear D. V was cut by 5 bases and J by 0 bases, with 8 bases left in between. The germline V gene has CDR1 MNHEY and CDR2 SMNVEV (reference sequence). The CDR3 has 15 amino acids. CDR3 bases: TGTGCCAGCAGTGCGTACCTCTCTGGGGCCAACGTCCTGACTTTC. Translating it yields CASSAYLSGANVLTF.

The rearrangement uses TRBV5-1 and TRBJ2-2, with D perhaps TRBD2 (6 bases). Germline-derived CDR1 and CDR2 are SGHRS and YFSETQ. This CDR3 has 15 residues. Trimming stripped 4 bases from V and 4 bases from J, with 14 bases between. This chain's CDR3 is CASSGTLLATGELFF. DNA for the CDR3: TGCGCCAGCAGCGGGACTTTACTAGCCACCGGGGAGCTGTTTTTT.

The chain employs TRBV25-1 and TRBJ2-1; 10 positions agree with TRBD2. Trimming took 4 bases from V and 8 from J; bases not matched to a gene: 11. The V gene's germline CDR1 is MGHDK and CDR2 SYGVNS. The CDR3 covers 16 residues. DNA of the CDR3: TGTGCCAGCAGTGGGACTAGCGGAGGGAGGTTGGATGAGCAGTTCTTC. It translates to CASSGTSGGRLDEQFF.

This chain connects TRBV19 to TRBJ2-7; 11 bases are a match to TRBD2. CDR1 and CDR2 from the germline V gene are LNHDA and SQIVND (reference sequence). The CDR3 loop spans 17 amino acids. J was trimmed by 10 bases and V by 4 bases; bases with no gene match: 18. CDR3 amino acids: CASSSTRGLSGRAKQYF. DNA for the CDR3: TGTGCCAGTAGTAGCACCCGAGGACTTAGCGGGAGGGCCAAACAGTACTTC.

The chain is built from TRBV30 and TRBJ1-2; 11 bases align to TRBD1. This CDR3 is built from 15 residues. With V trimmed by 0 bases and J by 8 bases, 8 bases remained unmatched. The germline CDR1 and CDR2 sequences are GTSNPN and SVGIG (reference sequence). CDR3 region: CAWSVRTGGAGGYTF. CDR3 bases: TGTGCCTGGAGTGTACGGACAGGGGGCGCGGGGGGCTACACCTTC.

This rearrangement joins TRBV13 to TRBJ2-3; TRBD2 agrees at 11 bases. Germline CDR1 PRHDT, CDR2 FYEKMQ (reference sequence). V was clipped by 5 bases and J by 3 bases; unmatched bases: 7. CDR3 length: 16 residues. For the CDR3, the DNA is TGTGCCAGCAGCCATGGACTAGCGGGCGTGACAGATACGCAGTATTTT. It translates to CASSHGLAGVTDTQYF.

The chain has TRBV11-2 and TRBJ2-1; tentatively, D is TRBD2 (5 bases). CDR3 length equals 14 residues. CDR1 and CDR2 from the germline V gene are SGHAT and FQNNGV. Trimming pared 1 base from V and 7 bases from J, leaving 11 bases between. As DNA, the CDR3 is TGTGCCAGCAGCTTAGGACCACTAGGGAATGAGCAGTTCTTC. Translated: CASSLGPLGNEQFF.

This chain connects TRBV7-3 to TRBJ2-2, with 9 bases lining up with TRBD2. Trimming took 1 base from V and 0 from J; bases not matched to a gene: 9. The germline gives CDR1 SGHTA, CDR2 FQGTGA. The CDR3 runs 19 residues. CDR3 nucleotides: TGTGCCAGCAGCTTAAGGTTTGCGGGAGGGCTCTCGAACACCGGGGAGCTGTTTTTT. It codes for CASSLRFAGGLSNTGELFF. The whole variable domain, remainder taken from reference TRBV7-3 and TRBJ2-2, is GAGVSQTPSNKVTEKGKYVELRCDPISGHTALYWYRQSLGQGPEFLIYFQGTGAADDSGLPNDRFFAVRPEGSVSTLKIQRTERGDSAVYLCASSLRFAGGLSNTGELFFGEGSRLTVL.

This clone has a handful of counts. Within the sample, other DNA sequences also encode this same CDR3. The V gene is TRBV11-2, the J gene TRBJ2-7; no reliable D call. V lost 1 base and J 5 bases, leaving 6 bases between the germline ends. The CDR3 runs 12 residues. The germline CDR1 and CDR2 sequences are SGHAT and FQNNGV. CDR3 sequence reads: CASSLGAHEQYF. For the CDR3, the DNA is TGTGCCAGCAGCTTAGGGGCCCACGAGCAGTACTTC. The full variable domain, in which reference TRBV11-2 and TRBJ2-7 provide the parts outside the CDR3, is EAGVAQSPRYKIIEKRQSVAFWCNPISGHATLYWYQQILGQGPKLLIQFQNNGVVDDSQLPKDRFSAERLKGVDSTLKIQPAKLEDSAVYLCASSLGAHEQYFGPGTRLTVT.

On this clone: One end of the junction is discordant with germline, which a read error may explain. V is TRBV7-2 and J is TRBJ2-7; 14 positions match TRBD2. Germline assignment: CDR1 SGHTA and CDR2 FQGNSA. This CDR3 is built from 18 residues. DNA of the CDR3: TGTGCCTGCAGCCTCTCGATTGGACTAGCGGGAGGCTCCTACGAGCAGTACTTC. This gives the protein CACSLSIGLAGGSYEQYF.

This rearrangement joins TRBV20-1 to TRBJ2-5; no clear D gene. The germline V and J ends were trimmed by 3 bases and 3 bases, with 5 bases remaining between them. CDR1 and CDR2 from the germline V gene are DFQATT and SNEGSKA (reference sequence). The CDR3 extends over 11 amino acids. CDR3 DNA sequence: TGCAGTGCTAGCCAGGAAGAGACCCAGTACTTC. Its translation is CSASQEETQYF.

This sequence joins TRBV19 and TRBJ2-7, with TRBD1 matching 7 bases. The CDR3 is 14 amino acids. From germline, CDR1 is LNHDA and CDR2 SQIVND (reference sequence). J was trimmed by 4 bases and V by 4 bases; bases with no gene match: 7. CDR3 loop: CASSTRTGDYEQYF. CDR3 bases: TGTGCCAGTAGTACTCGGACAGGAGATTACGAGCAGTACTTC.

This rearrangement joins TRBV9 to TRBJ2-3; possible D gene TRBD1, 5 bases. Germline loops: CDR1 SGDLS, CDR2 YYNGEE. V gave up 4 bases and J gave up 3 bases, with 9 bases separating them. The CDR3 contains 13 residues. CDR3 coding DNA: TGTGCCAGCAGCATTGGGGCTACAGATACGCAGTATTTT. Protein: CASSIGATDTQYF.